This entry lists 20 T cell receptor beta chains sequenced from one sample in a study of blood T cell repertoires in COVID-19. The repertoire was sequenced with immunoSEQ multiplex PCR; TCRdb's copy has only in-frame clones and lacks some. There are 150,000 or so clones in the sample; approximately 80% occur only once, and roughly 12% lies in the top ten. Material for sequencing was PBMCs or T cells enriched from blood (not recorded which). The source of these receptors is a middle-aged man who had recovered from COVID-19.

The chain recombines TRBV3-1 (or the pseudogene TRBV3-2) with TRBJ2-5, with 9 nucleotides matching TRBD1. This CDR3 is 14 amino acids long. V lost 4 bases and J lost 4; bases outside the gene matches: 4. The germline V gene encodes CDR1 LGHDT and CDR2 YNNKEL (reference sequence). CDR3 DNA sequence: TGTGCCAGCAGCCCACAGGGGGCTGCAGAGACCCAGTACTTC. This translates into CASSPQGAAETQYF.

This clone was recorded once. The chain employs TRBV11-2 and TRBJ2-2, with D perhaps TRBD2 (6 bases). The germline V and J ends were trimmed by 1 base and 0 bases, with 9 bases remaining between them. Germline V gives CDR1 SGHAT, CDR2 FQNNGV. This CDR3 contains 16 residues. The CDR3 DNA is TGTGCCAGCAGCTTAGTGGAGGGGTCGAACACCGGGGAGCTGTTTTTT. Translating gives CASSLVEGSNTGELFF.

The chain combines TRBV6-2 or TRBV6-3 with TRBJ2-3; TRBD2 matches 11 bases. Germline V CDR1 and CDR2: MNHEY, SVGEGT. CDR3 size: 17 residues. Trimming at V came to 5 bases and at J to 5 bases, leaving 12 bases not matched to a gene. CDR3 in DNA: TGTGCCAGCAGTGTTTGGCCTAGCGGGGGGCGGGGAGATACGCAGTATTTT. This codes for CASSVWPSGGRGDTQYF.

The chain couples TRBV6-5 to TRBJ1-4; weak D call: TRBD1 (5 bases). Germline V gene sequence: CDR1 MNHEY, CDR2 SVGAGI. This CDR3 is built from 12 residues. Trimming stripped 6 bases from V and 8 bases from J, with 10 bases between. The CDR3 is CASRTGGEKLFF. The CDR3 bases are TGTGCCAGCAGGACGGGGGGAGAAAAACTGTTTTTT.

The rearrangement links TRBV28 to TRBJ2-3, with a weak D call TRBD2 (5 bases). Trimming removed 3 bases at V and 4 bases at J, with 14 bases between. This CDR3 contains 15 residues. Germline CDR1 is MDHEN and CDR2 is SYDVKM. CDR3 amino acids: CASSLMIGVSDTQYF. CDR3 DNA: TGTGCCAGCAGTTTGATGATCGGGGTCTCAGATACGCAGTATTTT.

The rearrangement links TRBV19 to TRBJ1-1; maybe TRBD1 (5 bases). Trimming removed 8 bases at V and 1 base at J, with 11 bases between. The germline V gene encodes CDR1 LNHDA and CDR2 SQIVND (reference sequence). The CDR3 contains 13 residues. This chain's CDR3 is CASGDRENTEAFF. In nucleotides, the CDR3 is TGTGCCAGTGGAGACAGAGAGAACACTGAAGCTTTCTTT.

The chain carries TRBV2 and TRBJ2-7; TRBD1 matches 11 bases. This CDR3 contains 15 residues. The germline V gene encodes CDR1 SNHLY and CDR2 FYNNEI. Germline trimming cut 2 bases from V and 3 bases from J; bases unmatched to any gene: 3. CDR3 coding DNA: TGTGCCAGCAGTGAACCTGGGACAGGGGGCTACGAGCAGTACTTC. The encoded protein is CASSEPGTGGYEQYF.

A few counts support this clone. The gene calls are TRBV2 and TRBJ2-1; D is perhaps TRBD1 (6 bases). Germline V gene data show CDR1 as SNHLY and CDR2 as FYNNEI. The CDR3 sequence is 13 residues long. Trimming took off 6 bases at V and 6 bases at J, with 12 bases between the two ends. The CDR3 reads CASSFRGTNEQFF. The CDR3 DNA reads TGTGCCAGCAGCTTTAGGGGGACCAATGAGCAGTTCTTC.

This clone was counted only a few times. The chain couples TRBV6-2 or TRBV6-3 to TRBJ2-3, with D possibly being TRBD2 (6 bases). Per germline, CDR1 MNHEY and CDR2 SVGEGT. CDR3 length: 16 residues. V gave up 0 bases and J gave up 2 bases, with 12 bases separating them. CDR3 DNA sequence: TGTGCCAGCAGTTACTCGGCAAGGGACTCCACAGATACGCAGTATTTT. Translation gives CASSYSARDSTDTQYF.

This clone has a handful of counts. The CDR3 is CASSFAGSSEAFF. CDR3 bases: TGCGCCAGCAGCTTTGCGGGGTCGTCTGAAGCTTTCTTT. The V gene is TRBV5-1, the J gene TRBJ1-1, with D hard to call. CDR3 size: 13 residues. Trimming left V 2 bases short and J 6 bases short, with 11 bases between. Germline assignment: CDR1 SGHRS and CDR2 YFSETQ.

This chain uses TRBV4-2 with TRBJ2-3; 12 positions agree with TRBD2. The CDR3 extends over 16 amino acids. Trimming cost V 1 base and J 4 bases; bases outside gene matches: 3. CDR1 and CDR2 from the germline V gene are LGHNA and YNFKEQ. The CDR3 loop is CASSQASSGGADTQYF. CDR3 nucleotide sequence: TGTGCCAGCAGCCAAGCGTCTAGCGGGGGGGCAGATACGCAGTATTTT.

The chain couples TRBV4-1 to TRBJ2-7, with 8 nucleotides matching TRBD1. Germline loops: CDR1 MGHRA, CDR2 YSYEKL. This CDR3 is built from 15 residues. Trimming cost V 0 bases and J 2 bases; bases outside gene matches: 3. For the CDR3, the DNA is TGCGCCAGCAGCCAAGAGGACAGGGCCCCCTACGAGCAGTACTTC. Its translation is CASSQEDRAPYEQYF.

This chain connects TRBV9 to TRBJ2-1; possibly TRBD1 for D (6 bases). Trimming shortened V by 4 bases and J by 2 bases, and 13 bases separated the two germline ends. The germline CDR1 and CDR2 sequences are SGDLS and YYNGEE. The CDR3 totals 15 residues. CDR3 DNA: TGTGCCAGCAGCACGACAGGTGATCCCTACAATGAGCAGTTCTTC. This encodes CASSTTGDPYNEQFF. Together with reference TRBV9 and TRBJ2-1, the CDR3 gives the full variable domain: DSGVTQTPKHLITATGQRVTLRCSPRSGDLSVYWYQQSLDQGLQFLIQYYNGEERAKGNILERFSAQQFPDLHSELNLSSLELGDSALYFCASSTTGDPYNEQFFGPGTRLTVL.

This clone was counted a few times. This chain connects TRBV19 to TRBJ2-2; 7 bases align to TRBD2. J lost 7 bases, V lost 3 bases, and 14 bases had no gene match. CDR3 size: 17 residues. Germline CDR1 is LNHDA and CDR2 is SQIVND (reference sequence). CDR3 protein: CASSISFGLGLGGELFF. The CDR3 nucleotides are TGTGCCAGTAGTATCTCTTTTGGACTAGGGCTAGGCGGGGAGCTGTTTTTT.

The chain combines TRBV30 with TRBJ1-5, with 9 bases identical to TRBD1. V was pared by 5 bases and J by 6 bases, with 5 bases of the junction left unmatched. Per the germline V gene, CDR1 is GTSNPN and CDR2 is SVGIG (reference sequence). The CDR3 contains 13 residues. CDR3 nucleotide sequence: TGTGCCTGGGGGACAGGGTGGGGTCAGCCCCAGCATTTT. Translated, it gives CAWGTGWGQPQHF.

The J gene is TRBJ2-7, the V gene TRBV13, with D tentatively TRBD1 (6 bases). The CDR3 runs to 15 residues. Per germline, CDR1 PRHDT and CDR2 FYEKMQ (reference sequence). Between the trimmed V and J ends, which lost 4 bases and 0 bases, there was a span of 13 bases. CDR3 sequence: CASSWRPQGSYEQYF. For the CDR3, the DNA is TGTGCCAGCAGCTGGAGGCCACAGGGCTCCTACGAGCAGTACTTC.

The chain links TRBV7-6 to TRBJ2-1; tentative D call: TRBD1 (5 bases). The CDR3 has 13 residues. Germline assignment: CDR1 SGHVS and CDR2 FNYEAQ. The V and J ends lost 5 bases and 5 bases respectively, with 10 bases between them. The CDR3 DNA sequence: TGTGCCAGCAGCGCGACCAGGGACAATGAGCAGTTCTTC. Translating gives CASSATRDNEQFF.

The chain links TRBV14 to TRBJ1-6, with 8 bases fitting TRBD1. J was trimmed by 9 bases and V by 3 bases; bases with no gene match: 10. The length of the CDR3 is 16 residues. The germline gives CDR1 SGHDN, CDR2 FVKESK. The chain's CDR3 is CASSQGPPGGGSPLHF. As DNA, the CDR3 is TGTGCCAGCAGCCAGGGCCCCCCAGGGGGCGGTTCACCCCTCCACTTT.

The chain combines TRBV2 with TRBJ1-2; the D gene is possibly TRBD1 (5 bases). CDR3 length: 13 amino acids. Germline V gives CDR1 SNHLY, CDR2 FYNNEI. V was pared by 4 bases and J by 5 bases, with 11 bases between. CDR3 amino acids: CASSVGEGYGYTF. CDR3 DNA: TGTGCCAGCAGTGTGGGGGAGGGGTATGGCTACACCTTC.

This sequence joins TRBV3-1 (or the pseudogene TRBV3-2) and TRBJ1-2, with TRBD1 as a possible D gene (5 bases). This CDR3 has 15 residues. The germline V and J ends were trimmed by 1 base and 3 bases, with 12 bases remaining between them. CDR1 and CDR2 (germline): LGHDT, YNNKEL (reference sequence). This CDR3 reads CASSQVESGDYGYTF. The CDR3 DNA reads as TGTGCCAGCAGCCAAGTTGAGTCGGGGGACTATGGCTACACCTTC.